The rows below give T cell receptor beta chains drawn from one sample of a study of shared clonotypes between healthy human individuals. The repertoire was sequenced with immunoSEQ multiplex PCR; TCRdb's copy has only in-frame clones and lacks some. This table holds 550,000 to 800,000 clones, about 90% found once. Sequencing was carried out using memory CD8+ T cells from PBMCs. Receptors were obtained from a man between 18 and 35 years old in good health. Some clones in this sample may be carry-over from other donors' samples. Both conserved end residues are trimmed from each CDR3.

CDR3: ASSPRGRRPTDEQF; J: TRBJ2-1; V: TRBV9
CDR3: ASSISLGLAPAGELF; J: TRBJ2-2; V: TRBV19
CDR3: SVEKTGELF; J: TRBJ2-2; V: TRBV29-1
CDR3: ASSAGQGGGETQY; J: TRBJ2-5; V: TRBV9
CDR3: ASSPAGLVREQY; J: TRBJ2-7; V: TRBV28
CDR3: ASSPETRGAYNEQF; J: TRBJ2-1; V: TRBV18
CDR3: ASSLFPSAKNIQY; J: TRBJ2-4; V: TRBV11-2
CDR3: ASSPSGSNNEQF; J: TRBJ2-1; V: TRBV7-9
CDR3: ASSYSGGSDEQY; J: TRBJ2-7; V: TRBV6-5
CDR3: SVERRGVYGYT; J: TRBJ1-2; V: TRBV29-1
CDR3: ASSHQGAMTEAF; J: TRBJ1-1; V: TRBV27
CDR3: ASSEAGTQYEQY; J: TRBJ2-7; V: TRBV10-1